This T cell receptor (beta chain) was sequenced in a study of blood T cell repertoires in COVID-19. About the study: The study drew acute and convalescent COVID-19 samples from the United States, Italy and Spain. The analysed material was cDNA or gDNA that came from T cells, B-cell-depleted T cells, or PBMCs.

Trimming took 3 bases from V and 2 from J, leaving 4 bases between them. CDR3 length: 12 amino acids. Per germline, CDR1 MNHNS and CDR2 SASEGT. Original processing methods: Estimation of nucleated cell counts relied on the amplification of reference gene primers. Repertoires were generated with immunoSEQ multiplex PCR, while TCRdb's copy carries only in-frame clones and drops some. Clone size and the V and J calls come from that table; the DNA yielded D and trimming. The sample has roughly 130,000 clones; around 80% are singletons. Sequencing was carried out using peripheral blood. The genes are TRBV6-1 and TRBJ2-5; D unresolved. The sequence was obtained from a man between 65 and 85 years old with acute or convalescent COVID-19. The CDR3 region has the DNA TGTGCCAGCAGTGAGCAGCAAGAGACCCAGTACTTC. It codes for CASSEQQETQYF.